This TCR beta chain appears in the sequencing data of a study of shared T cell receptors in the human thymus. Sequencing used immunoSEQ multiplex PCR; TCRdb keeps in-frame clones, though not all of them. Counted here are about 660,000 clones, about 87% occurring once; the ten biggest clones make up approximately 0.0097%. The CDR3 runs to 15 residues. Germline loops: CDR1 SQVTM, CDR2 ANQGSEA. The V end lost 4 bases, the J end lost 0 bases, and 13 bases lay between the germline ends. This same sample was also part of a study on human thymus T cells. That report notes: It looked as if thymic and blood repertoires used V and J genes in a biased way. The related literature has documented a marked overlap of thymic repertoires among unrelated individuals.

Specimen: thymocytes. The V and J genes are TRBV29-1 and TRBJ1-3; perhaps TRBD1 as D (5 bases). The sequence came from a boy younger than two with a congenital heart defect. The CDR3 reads CSVGAGQSSGNTIYF. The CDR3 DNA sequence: TGCAGCGTTGGAGCTGGACAAAGCTCTGGAAACACCATATATTTT.